This T cell receptor (beta chain) came from a study of T cell changes during pregnancy in multiple sclerosis (dated by TCRdb to about 2019). General notes on the study: In women with multiple sclerosis, the researchers looked at how the T cell repertoire shifted as pregnancy progressed.

The library was obtained by the immunoSEQ multiplex PCR assay. TCRdb's version of the immuneACCESS table is confined to in-frame rearrangements and falls short of the full clone set. An unresolved V gene accounts for under half of the shortfall where checked; the remainder is of unknown origin. In this sample the table shows 45,000 to 60,000 clones, 91% of which occur a single time. More than 0.9% of the sample lies in the top ten. As concerns this clone: The antigen it binds to is not known. The input lacks base qualities; no much larger clone sits a single base away.

Sequencing used peripheral blood, obtained after pregnancy. This TCR derives from a female donor in good health, enrolled as a control in a pregnancy study.

The DNA sequence is as follows: TGTGCCAGCAGCTTACTGGGAGGGAACACCGGGGAGCTGTTTTTT. It translates to CASSLLGGNTGELFF. The chain is encoded by TRBV7-2 joined to TRBJ2-2; TRBD2 is possibly the D segment (6 matching bases). The CDR3 runs 15 residues from the cysteine to the phenylalanine. Just CDR3 DNA is preserved here, 45 bases in frame from base 1. The germline V gene sets CDR1 to SGHTA and CDR2 to FQGNSA. Trimming takes 2 bases from V and 1 base from J, and the germline ends sit 8 bases apart.